A selection of T cell receptor beta chains follows, all from one sample in a study of blood T cell repertoires in COVID-19. Only in-frame clones appear in the TCRdb table, and some are missing; sequencing was by immunoSEQ multiplex PCR. The data hold about 27,000 clones, with 92% observed a single time. The sample taken for sequencing was peripheral blood. All receptors derive from a human donor in a cohort sampled during active COVID-19. CDR3s leave out the opening cysteine and the closing phenylalanine or tryptophan. The order of the fields is J gene, V gene, CDR3 protein.

J gene: TRBJ2-2
V gene: TRBV9
CDR3 protein: ASSVGGSNTGELF

J gene: TRBJ1-1
V gene: TRBV2
CDR3 protein: ASVTGERSRNTEAF

J gene: TRBJ2-3
V gene: TRBV12-1
CDR3 protein: ASSFRGAAIRDTQY

J gene: TRBJ2-5
V gene: TRBV7-9
CDR3 protein: ASSLLSSDGTQY

J gene: TRBJ2-1
V gene: TRBV14
CDR3 protein: ASSQMGLAGVNEQF

J gene: TRBJ2-3
V gene: TRBV12-5
CDR3 protein: ASGMTGGTDTQY

J gene: TRBJ2-3
V gene: TRBV5-1
CDR3 protein: ASSLPRDSGDTQY

J gene: TRBJ2-3
V gene: TRBV5-1
CDR3 protein: ASSTGTSGGATDTQY

J gene: TRBJ1-4
V gene: TRBV5-1
CDR3 protein: ASSHGQARTGSTNEKLF

J gene: TRBJ1-2
V gene: TRBV5-1
CDR3 protein: ASSLPGTDYGYT

J gene: TRBJ1-4
V gene: TRBV15
CDR3 protein: ATSRQIDEKLF

J gene: TRBJ2-5
V gene: TRBV9
CDR3 protein: ASSVEGTRLETQY

J gene: TRBJ1-1
V gene: TRBV4-1
CDR3 protein: ASSERGFTEAF

J gene: TRBJ2-5
V gene: TRBV10-2
CDR3 protein: ASTTGWETQY

J gene: TRBJ2-3
V gene: TRBV28
CDR3 protein: ASSPPPTDTQY

J gene: TRBJ1-3
V gene: TRBV27
CDR3 protein: ASSLGGSGNTIY

J gene: TRBJ1-5
V gene: TRBV18
CDR3 protein: ASSPRLNQPQH

J gene: TRBJ2-3
V gene: TRBV10-1
CDR3 protein: ASSQGTGDTDTQY

J gene: TRBJ2-1
V gene: TRBV5-1
CDR3 protein: ASSPGTSGGVEQF

J gene: TRBJ1-6
V gene: TRBV9
CDR3 protein: ASSVTGVNSPLH

J gene: TRBJ1-2
V gene: TRBV18
CDR3 protein: ASSQQGDYGYT

J gene: TRBJ2-5
V gene: TRBV5-4
CDR3 protein: ASSLDGRGRETQY

J gene: TRBJ2-1
V gene: TRBV19
CDR3 protein: ASSILQGDDEQF

J gene: TRBJ2-1
V gene: TRBV7-2
CDR3 protein: ASSLRVGQGSHEQF

J gene: TRBJ1-1
V gene: TRBV14
CDR3 protein: ASSPKRYWGGDTEAF

J gene: TRBJ2-2
V gene: TRBV19
CDR3 protein: ASRGSPSNTGELF

J gene: TRBJ2-2
V gene: TRBV7-2
CDR3 protein: ASSLGGNTGELF

J gene: TRBJ2-5
V gene: TRBV5-4
CDR3 protein: ASSAEETQY

J gene: TRBJ1-6
V gene: TRBV5-5
CDR3 protein: ASSSGHPSPLH

J gene: TRBJ1-5
V gene: TRBV27
CDR3 protein: ASSLSGMGNQPQH